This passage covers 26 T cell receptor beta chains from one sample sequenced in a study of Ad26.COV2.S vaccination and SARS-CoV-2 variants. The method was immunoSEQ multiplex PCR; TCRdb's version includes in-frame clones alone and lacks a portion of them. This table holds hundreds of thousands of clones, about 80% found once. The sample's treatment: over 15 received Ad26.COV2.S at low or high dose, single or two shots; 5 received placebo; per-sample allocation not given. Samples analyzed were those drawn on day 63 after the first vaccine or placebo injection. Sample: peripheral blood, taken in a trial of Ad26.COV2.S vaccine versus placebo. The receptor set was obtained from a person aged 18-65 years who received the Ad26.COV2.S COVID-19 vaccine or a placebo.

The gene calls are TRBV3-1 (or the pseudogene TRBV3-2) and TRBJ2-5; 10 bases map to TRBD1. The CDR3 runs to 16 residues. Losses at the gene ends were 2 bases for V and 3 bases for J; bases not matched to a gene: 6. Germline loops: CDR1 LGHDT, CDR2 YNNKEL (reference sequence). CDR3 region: CASSQPGQGMEETQYF. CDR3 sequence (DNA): TGTGCCAGCAGCCAACCGGGACAGGGGATGGAAGAGACCCAGTACTTC.

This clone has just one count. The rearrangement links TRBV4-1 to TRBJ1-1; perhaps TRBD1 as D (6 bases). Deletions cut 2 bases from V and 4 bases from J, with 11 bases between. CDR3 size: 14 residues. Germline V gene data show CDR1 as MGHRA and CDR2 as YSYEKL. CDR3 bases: TGCGCCAGCAGCCAACCGGGGGCGAGCACTGAAGCTTTCTTT. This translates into CASSQPGASTEAFF.

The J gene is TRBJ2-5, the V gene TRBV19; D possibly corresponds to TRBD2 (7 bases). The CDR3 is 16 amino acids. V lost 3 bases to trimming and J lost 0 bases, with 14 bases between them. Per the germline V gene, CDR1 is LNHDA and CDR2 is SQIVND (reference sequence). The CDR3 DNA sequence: TGTGCCAGTAGTATGGTGGCGGGGGCCGACCAAGAGACCCAGTACTTC. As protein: CASSMVAGADQETQYF.

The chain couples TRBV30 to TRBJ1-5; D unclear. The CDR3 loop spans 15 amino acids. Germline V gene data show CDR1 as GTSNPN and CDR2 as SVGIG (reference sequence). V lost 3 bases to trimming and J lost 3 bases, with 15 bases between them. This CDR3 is CAWSLRGSNNQPQHF. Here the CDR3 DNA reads TGTGCCTGGAGCCTCCGAGGTTCCAACAATCAGCCCCAGCATTTT.

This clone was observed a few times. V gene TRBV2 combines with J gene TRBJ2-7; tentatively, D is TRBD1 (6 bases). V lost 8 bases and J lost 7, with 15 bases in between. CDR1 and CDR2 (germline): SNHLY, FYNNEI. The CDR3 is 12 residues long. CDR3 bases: TGTGCCAGCGGATTACAGGGATGGGAGCAGTACTTC. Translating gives CASGLQGWEQYF. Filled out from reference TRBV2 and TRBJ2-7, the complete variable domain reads EPEVTQTPSHQVTQMGQEVILRCVPISNHLYFYWYRQILGQKVEFLVSFYNNEISEKSEIFDDQFSVERPDGSNFTLKIRSTKLEDSAMYFCASGLQGWEQYFGPGTRLTVT.

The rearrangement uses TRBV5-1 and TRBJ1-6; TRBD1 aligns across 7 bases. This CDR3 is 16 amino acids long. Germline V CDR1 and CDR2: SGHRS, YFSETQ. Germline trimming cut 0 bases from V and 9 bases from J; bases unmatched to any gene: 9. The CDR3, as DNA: TGCGCCAGCAGCTTGGAACCACAGGGGCAGGTTTCACCCCTCCACTTT. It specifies CASSLEPQGQVSPLHF.

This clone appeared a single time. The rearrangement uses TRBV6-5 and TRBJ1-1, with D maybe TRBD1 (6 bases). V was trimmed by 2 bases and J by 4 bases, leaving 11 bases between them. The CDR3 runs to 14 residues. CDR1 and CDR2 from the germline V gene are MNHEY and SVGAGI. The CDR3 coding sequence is TGTGCCAGCAGTTACAAAGGGGGGATCACTGAAGCTTTCTTT. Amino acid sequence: CASSYKGGITEAFF.

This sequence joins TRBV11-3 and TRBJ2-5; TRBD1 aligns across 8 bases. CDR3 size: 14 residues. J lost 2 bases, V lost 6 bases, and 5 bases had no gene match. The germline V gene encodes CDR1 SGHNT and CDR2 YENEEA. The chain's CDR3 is CASSYHRGQETQYF. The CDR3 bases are TGTGCCAGCAGTTATCACAGGGGGCAAGAGACCCAGTACTTC.

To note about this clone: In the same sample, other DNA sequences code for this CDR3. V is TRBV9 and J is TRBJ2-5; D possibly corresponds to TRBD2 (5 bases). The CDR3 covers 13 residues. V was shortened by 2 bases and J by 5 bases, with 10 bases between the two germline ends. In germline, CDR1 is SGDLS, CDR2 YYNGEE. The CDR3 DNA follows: TGTGCCAGCAGCGTTGGAGGTAGCGAGACCCAGTACTTC. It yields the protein CASSVGGSETQYF.

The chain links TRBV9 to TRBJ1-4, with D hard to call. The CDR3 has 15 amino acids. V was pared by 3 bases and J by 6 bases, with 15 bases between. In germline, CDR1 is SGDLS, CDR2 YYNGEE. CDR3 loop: CASSARGRMDEKLFF. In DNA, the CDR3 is TGTGCCAGCAGCGCCCGCGGGAGAATGGATGAAAAACTGTTTTTT.

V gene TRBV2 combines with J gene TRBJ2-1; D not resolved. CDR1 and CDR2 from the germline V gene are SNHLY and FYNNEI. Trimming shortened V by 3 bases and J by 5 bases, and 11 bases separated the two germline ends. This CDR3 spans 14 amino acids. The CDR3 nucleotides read TGTGCCAGCAGTGACAGTCCTGCCCACAATGAGCAGTTCTTC. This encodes CASSDSPAHNEQFF.

CDR3 in DNA: TGTGCCAGCAGTTACGGGGGGAGTGGGGACGAGCAGTACTTC. Translated: CASSYGGSGDEQYF. The chain employs TRBV6-5 and TRBJ2-7; TRBD2 might be the D (6 bases). This CDR3 contains 14 residues. V was trimmed by 2 bases and J by 5 bases, leaving 13 bases between them. The V gene's germline CDR1 is MNHEY and CDR2 SVGAGI.

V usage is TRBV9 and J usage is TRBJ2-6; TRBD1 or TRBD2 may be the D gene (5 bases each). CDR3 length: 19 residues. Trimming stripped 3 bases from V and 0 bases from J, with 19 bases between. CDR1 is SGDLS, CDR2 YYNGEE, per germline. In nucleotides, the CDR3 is TGTGCCAGCAGCGCCGGGTGGGGGACGGTCGTCTCTGGGGCCAACGTCCTGACTTTC. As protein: CASSAGWGTVVSGANVLTF.

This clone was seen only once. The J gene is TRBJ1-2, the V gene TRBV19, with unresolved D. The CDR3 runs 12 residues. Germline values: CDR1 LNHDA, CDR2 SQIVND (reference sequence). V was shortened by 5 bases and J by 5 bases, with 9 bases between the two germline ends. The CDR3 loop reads CASSSHGYGYTF. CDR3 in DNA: TGTGCCAGTAGTTCCCATGGGTATGGCTACACCTTC.

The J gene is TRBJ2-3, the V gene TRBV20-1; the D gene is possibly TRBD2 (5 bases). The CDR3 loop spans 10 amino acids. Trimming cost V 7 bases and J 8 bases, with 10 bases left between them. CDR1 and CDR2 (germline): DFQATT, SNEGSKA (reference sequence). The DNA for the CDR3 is TGCAGTGGAGGGCCGGGTACGCAGTATTTT. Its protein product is CSGGPGTQYF.

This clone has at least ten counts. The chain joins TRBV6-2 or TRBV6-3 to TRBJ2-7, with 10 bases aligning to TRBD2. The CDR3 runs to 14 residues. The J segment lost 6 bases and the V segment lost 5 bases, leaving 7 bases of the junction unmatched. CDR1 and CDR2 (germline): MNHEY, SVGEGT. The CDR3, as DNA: TGTGCCAGCAGTCGGGCTAGCGGGAGAAGCGAGCAGTACTTC. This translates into CASSRASGRSEQYF.

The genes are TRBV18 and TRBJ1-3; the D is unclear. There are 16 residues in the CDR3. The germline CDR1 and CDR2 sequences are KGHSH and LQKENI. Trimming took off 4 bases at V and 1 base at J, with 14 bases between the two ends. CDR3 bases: TGTGCCAGCTCACTCGGCCCTTTGAAATCTGGAAACACCATATATTTT. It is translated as CASSLGPLKSGNTIYF.

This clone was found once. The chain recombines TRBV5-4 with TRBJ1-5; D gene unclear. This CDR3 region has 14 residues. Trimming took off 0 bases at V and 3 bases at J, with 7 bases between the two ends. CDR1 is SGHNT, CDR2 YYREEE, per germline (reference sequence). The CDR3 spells CASSLAGVNQPQHF. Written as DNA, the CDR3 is TGTGCCAGCAGCTTGGCCGGGGTCAATCAGCCCCAGCATTTT.

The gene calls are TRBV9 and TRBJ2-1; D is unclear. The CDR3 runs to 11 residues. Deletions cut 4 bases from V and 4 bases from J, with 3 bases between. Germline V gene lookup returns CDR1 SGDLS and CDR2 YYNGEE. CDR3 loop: CASSQYNEQFF. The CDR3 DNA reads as TGTGCCAGCAGCCAGTACAATGAGCAGTTCTTC.

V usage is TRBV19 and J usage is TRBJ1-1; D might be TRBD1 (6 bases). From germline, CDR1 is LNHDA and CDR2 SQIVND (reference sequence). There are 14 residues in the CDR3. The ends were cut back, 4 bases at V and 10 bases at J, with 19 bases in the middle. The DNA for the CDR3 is TGTGCCAGTAGTACCACGGGGGGGGCCCTAGGAGCTTTCTTT. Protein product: CASSTTGGALGAFF.

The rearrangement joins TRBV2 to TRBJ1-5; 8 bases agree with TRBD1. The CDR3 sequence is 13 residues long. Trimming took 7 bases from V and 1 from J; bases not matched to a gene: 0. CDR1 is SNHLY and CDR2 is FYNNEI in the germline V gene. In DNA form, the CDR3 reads TGTGCCAGCAACAGGGGGAGCAATCAGCCCCAGCATTTT. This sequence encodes CASNRGSNQPQHF. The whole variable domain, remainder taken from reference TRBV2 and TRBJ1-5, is EPEVTQTPSHQVTQMGQEVILRCVPISNHLYFYWYRQILGQKVEFLVSFYNNEISEKSEIFDDQFSVERPDGSNFTLKIRSTKLEDSAMYFCASNRGSNQPQHFGDGTRLSIL.

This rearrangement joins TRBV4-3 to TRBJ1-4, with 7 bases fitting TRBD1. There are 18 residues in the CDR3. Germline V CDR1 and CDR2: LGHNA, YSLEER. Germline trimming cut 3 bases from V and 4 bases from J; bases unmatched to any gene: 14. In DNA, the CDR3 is TGCGCCAGCAGCCAGAAAGGGGGCCCCTCTATAGGTAATGAAAAACTGTTTTTT. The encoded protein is CASSQKGGPSIGNEKLFF.

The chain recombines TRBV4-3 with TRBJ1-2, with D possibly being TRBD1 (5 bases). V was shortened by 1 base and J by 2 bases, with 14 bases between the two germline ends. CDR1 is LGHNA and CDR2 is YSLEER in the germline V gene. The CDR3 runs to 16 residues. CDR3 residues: CASSQVPGAVNYGYTF. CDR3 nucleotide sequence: TGCGCCAGCAGCCAAGTGCCCGGGGCGGTCAACTATGGCTACACCTTC.

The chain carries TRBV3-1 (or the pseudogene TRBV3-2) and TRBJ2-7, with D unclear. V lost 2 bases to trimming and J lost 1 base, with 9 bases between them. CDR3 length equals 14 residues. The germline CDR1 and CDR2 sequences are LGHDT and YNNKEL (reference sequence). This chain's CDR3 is CASSQTDLSYEQYF. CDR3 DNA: TGTGCCAGCAGCCAAACAGATTTATCCTACGAGCAGTACTTC.

The CDR3 DNA reads as TGTGCCAGCAGTCCACGCGGGACAGGGAGCTCCTACGAGCAGTACTTC. Translation gives CASSPRGTGSSYEQYF. The rearrangement links TRBV6-2 or TRBV6-3 to TRBJ2-7; 9 bases agree with TRBD1. J lost 0 bases, V lost 5 bases, and 8 bases had no gene match. CDR3 size: 16 residues. The germline CDR1 and CDR2 sequences are MNHEY and SVGEGT.

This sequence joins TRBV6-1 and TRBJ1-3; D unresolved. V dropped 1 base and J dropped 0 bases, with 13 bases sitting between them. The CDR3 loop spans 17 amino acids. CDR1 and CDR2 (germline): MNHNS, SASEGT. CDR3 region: CASSEVKTFSSGNTIYF. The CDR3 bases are TGTGCCAGCAGTGAAGTCAAAACTTTCAGCTCTGGAAACACCATATATTTT.